This T cell receptor beta chain derives from a study of cytomegalovirus exposure and HLA in healthy donors (dated by TCRdb to about 2017). Background on the whole study: According to a later analysis, the approximately 120 validation repertoires were produced on the same platform as the roughly 700 repertoires of the first cohort. To predict cytomegalovirus infection status, the study combined high-throughput TCR immunosequencing, statistical association of individual TCRs with disease status, and machine learning. The study was designed to test whether signatures of past pathogen exposure could be identified by cataloging public T cell receptors. Besides the first cohort of about 730 subjects, a separate validation cohort made up of over 95 different subjects was used.

Broad study findings and their caveats: While some public TCRs were present in many individuals, most TCR sequences turned up only very rarely across donors. The validation cohort had no HLA typing available for a later analysis, so co-occurrence within that cohort was assessed over all 120 or so repertoires. In both the original and validation cohorts, the classifier was reported to diagnose cytomegalovirus status with high specificity and sensitivity. The authors suggested that the approach could potentially be generalized to other disease states and immunological phenotypes. In a later analysis, TCRs clustered in the first cohort were found to also tend to co-occur in the roughly 130 validation repertoires, with about 94% of cluster scores above 0. In vitro tests confirmed that a few of the cytomegalovirus-associated TCR beta chains recognize cytomegalovirus antigens. A total of some 180 TCR beta chains were listed by the study as associated with cytomegalovirus.

A word on this clone: The antigen this receptor binds is unknown. No per-base quality is available; no much larger clone lies one base away.

Library method: the immunoSEQ multiplex PCR assay. Per the original workflow: A statistical classification framework was built to diagnose cytomegalovirus status from the catalog of TCR beta chain sequences. TCRdb stores this immuneACCESS table with in-frame sequences only. Part of the clones is absent; in the studies checked, under half of the shortfall reflects unresolved V genes, and no reason is known for the rest. V and J calls and clone size follow that table, whereas D and trimming were derived from the DNA. In this sample the table shows 150,000 or so clones, approximately 90% of which occur a single time. The ten largest clones add up to roughly 6.5% of the sample. The donors were included in the validation cohort of roughly 120 subjects, a group kept apart from the roughly 700-subject first cohort. The germline V gene provides CDR1 SQVTM and CDR2 ANQGSEA. For this chain, trimming is 3 bases at the V end and 2 bases at the J end, and the number of junction bases without a gene match is 1. Taken from cysteine to phenylalanine, the CDR3 has 14 residues. Of the read, only the CDR3 DNA is kept; its 42 bases are in frame from base 1.

This receptor chain uses TRBV29-1 and TRBJ2-3, with TRBD2 identical over 11 junction bases. This sequence originates from a woman in her 30s in good health and CMV-seropositive. The sequenced sample consisted of PBMCs. The CDR3 here reads CSVEGLAVTDTQYF. DNA sequence: TGCAGCGTTGAGGGACTAGCGGTCACAGATACGCAGTATTTT.